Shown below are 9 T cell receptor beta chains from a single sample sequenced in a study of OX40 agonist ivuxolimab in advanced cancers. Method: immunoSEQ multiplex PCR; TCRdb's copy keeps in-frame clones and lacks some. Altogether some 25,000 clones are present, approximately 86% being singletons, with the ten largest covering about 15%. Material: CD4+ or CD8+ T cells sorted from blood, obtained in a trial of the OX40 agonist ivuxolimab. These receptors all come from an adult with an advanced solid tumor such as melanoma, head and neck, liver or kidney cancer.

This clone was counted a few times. The CDR3 is CASEGLRDIQYF. Written as DNA, the CDR3 is TGTGCCAGCGAGGGACTCAGGGACATTCAGTACTTC. This chain connects TRBV11-2 to TRBJ2-4; D is possibly TRBD2 (6 bases). Germline CDR1 SGHAT, CDR2 FQNNGV. The CDR3 consists of 12 residues. Trimming shortened V by 8 bases and J by 8 bases, and 13 bases separated the two germline ends.

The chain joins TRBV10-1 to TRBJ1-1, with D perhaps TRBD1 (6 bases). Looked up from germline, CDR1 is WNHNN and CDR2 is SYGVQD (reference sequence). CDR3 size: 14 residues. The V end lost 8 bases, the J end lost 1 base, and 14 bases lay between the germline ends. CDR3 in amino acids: CASVRTETNTEAFF. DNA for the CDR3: TGCGCCAGCGTAAGGACAGAAACGAACACTGAAGCTTTCTTT.

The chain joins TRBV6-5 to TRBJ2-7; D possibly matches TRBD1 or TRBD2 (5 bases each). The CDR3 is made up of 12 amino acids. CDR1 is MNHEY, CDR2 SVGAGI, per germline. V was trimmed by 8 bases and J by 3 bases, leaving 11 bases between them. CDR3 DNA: TGTGCCAGCGAGGGGCCCAACTACGAGCAGTACTTC. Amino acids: CASEGPNYEQYF.

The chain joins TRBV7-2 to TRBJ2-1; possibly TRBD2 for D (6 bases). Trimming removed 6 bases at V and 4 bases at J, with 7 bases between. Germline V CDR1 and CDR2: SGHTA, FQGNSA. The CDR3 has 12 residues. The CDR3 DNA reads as TGTGCCAGCAGGACTAGTTACAATGAGCAGTTCTTC. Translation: CASRTSYNEQFF.

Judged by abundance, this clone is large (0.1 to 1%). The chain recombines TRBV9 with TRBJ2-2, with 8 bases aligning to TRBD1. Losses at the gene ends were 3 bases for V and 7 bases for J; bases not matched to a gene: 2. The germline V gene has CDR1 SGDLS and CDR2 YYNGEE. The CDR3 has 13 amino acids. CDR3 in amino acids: CASSEQGVGELFF. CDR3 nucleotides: TGTGCCAGCAGCGAACAGGGGGTCGGGGAGCTGTTTTTT.

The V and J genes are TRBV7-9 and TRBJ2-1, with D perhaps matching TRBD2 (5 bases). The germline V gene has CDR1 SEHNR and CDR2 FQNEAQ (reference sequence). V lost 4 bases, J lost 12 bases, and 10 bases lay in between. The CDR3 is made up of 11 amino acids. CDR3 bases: TGTGCCAGCAGCTCCTCAGAGGGGCAGTTCTTC. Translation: CASSSSEGQFF.

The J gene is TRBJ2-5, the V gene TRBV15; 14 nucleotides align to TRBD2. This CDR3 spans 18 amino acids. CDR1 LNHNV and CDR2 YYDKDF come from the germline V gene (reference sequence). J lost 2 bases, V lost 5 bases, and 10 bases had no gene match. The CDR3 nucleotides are TGTGCCACCAGCGGGACTAGCGGGGGTTCTGAACATCAAGAGACCCAGTACTTC. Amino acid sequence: CATSGTSGGSEHQETQYF.

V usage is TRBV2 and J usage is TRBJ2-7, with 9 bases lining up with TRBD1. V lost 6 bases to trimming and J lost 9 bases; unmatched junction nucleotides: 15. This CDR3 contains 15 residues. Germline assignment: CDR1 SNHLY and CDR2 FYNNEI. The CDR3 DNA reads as TGTGCCAGCAGCAACGACAGGGGGTTTCTACGAGGGCAGTACTTC. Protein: CASSNDRGFLRGQYF. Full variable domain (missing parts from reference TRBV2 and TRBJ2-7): EPEVTQTPSHQVTQMGQEVILRCVPISNHLYFYWYRQILGQKVEFLVSFYNNEISEKSEIFDDQFSVERPDGSNFTLKIRSTKLEDSAMYFCASSNDRGFLRGQYFGPGTRLTVT.

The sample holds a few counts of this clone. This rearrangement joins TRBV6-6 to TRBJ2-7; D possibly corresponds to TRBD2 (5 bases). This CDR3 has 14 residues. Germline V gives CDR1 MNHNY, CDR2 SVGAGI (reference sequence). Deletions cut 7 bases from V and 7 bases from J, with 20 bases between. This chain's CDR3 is CASTPNGKTGEQYF. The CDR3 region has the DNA TGTGCCAGCACACCTAACGGAAAAACGGGAGAGCAGTACTTC.